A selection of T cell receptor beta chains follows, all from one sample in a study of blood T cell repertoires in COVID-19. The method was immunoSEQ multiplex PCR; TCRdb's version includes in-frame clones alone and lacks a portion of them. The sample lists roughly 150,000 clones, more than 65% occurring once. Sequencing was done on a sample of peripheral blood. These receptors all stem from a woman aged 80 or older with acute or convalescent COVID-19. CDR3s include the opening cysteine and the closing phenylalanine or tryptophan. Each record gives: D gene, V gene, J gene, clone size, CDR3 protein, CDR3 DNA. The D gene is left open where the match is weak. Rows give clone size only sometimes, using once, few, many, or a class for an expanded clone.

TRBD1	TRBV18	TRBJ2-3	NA	CASSPPRTGGGTDTQYF	TGTGCCAGCTCACCACCACGGACAGGGGGCGGCACAGATACGCAGTATTTT
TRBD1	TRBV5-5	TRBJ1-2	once	CASSTWTGDNYGYTF	TGTGCCAGCAGCACCTGGACAGGGGATAACTATGGCTACACCTTC
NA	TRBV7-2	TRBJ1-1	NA	CASSRDWPLAFF	TGTGCCAGCAGCCGAGACTGGCCGCTCGCTTTCTTT
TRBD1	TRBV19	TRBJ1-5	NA	CASSQTQGIGGNQPQHF	TGTGCCAGTAGCCAGACACAGGGGATCGGGGGAAATCAGCCCCAGCATTTT
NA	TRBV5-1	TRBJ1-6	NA	CASSLAGTYNSPLHF	TGCGCCAGCAGCTTGGCCGGGACCTATAATTCACCCCTCCACTTT
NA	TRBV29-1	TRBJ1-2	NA	CSVGGPNYGYTF	TGCAGCGTTGGGGGGCCTAACTATGGCTACACCTTC
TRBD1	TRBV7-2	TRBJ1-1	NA	CASSLVRDRGTEAFF	TGTGCCAGCAGCTTAGTCAGGGACAGGGGCACTGAAGCTTTCTTT
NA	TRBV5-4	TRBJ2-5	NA	CASSFSGQETQYF	TGTGCCAGCAGCTTCTCCGGGCAAGAGACCCAGTACTTC
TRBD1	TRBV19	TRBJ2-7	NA	CASSIGTEVYEQYF	TGTGCCAGTAGTATCGGGACAGAAGTCTACGAGCAGTACTTC
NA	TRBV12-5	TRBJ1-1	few	CASGLGTGRAEAFF	TGTGCTAGTGGTTTGGGAACAGGTCGTGCTGAAGCTTTCTTT
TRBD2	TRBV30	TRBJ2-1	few	CAWRVRAGRSRNEQFF	TGTGCCTGGAGGGTTAGGGCCGGGAGGTCTAGGAATGAGCAGTTCTTC
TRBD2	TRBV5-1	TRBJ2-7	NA	CASSWLAGASYEQYF	TGCGCCAGCAGCTGGTTAGCGGGGGCGTCCTACGAGCAGTACTTC
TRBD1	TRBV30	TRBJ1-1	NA	CAWSVLDRAAFF	TGTGCCTGGAGTGTACTTGACAGGGCGGCTTTCTTT
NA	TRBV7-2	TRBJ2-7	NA	CASRGSGKRSEQYF	TGTGCCAGCAGGGGATCGGGGAAGCGGTCCGAGCAGTACTTC
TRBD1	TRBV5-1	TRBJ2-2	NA	CASSLRTGGRPGELFF	TGCGCCAGCAGCTTGAGAACAGGGGGGAGGCCCGGGGAGCTGTTTTTT
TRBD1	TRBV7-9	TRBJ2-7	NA	CASSKTGTGNEQYF	TGTGCCAGCAGCAAGACCGGGACAGGTAACGAGCAGTACTTC
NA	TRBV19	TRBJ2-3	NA	CASRRTVWPLTADTQYF	TGTGCCAGTAGGAGGACAGTTTGGCCCCTTACAGCAGATACGCAGTATTTT
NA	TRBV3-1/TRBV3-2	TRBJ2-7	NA	CASQTGYGYEQYF	TGTGCCAGCCAGACAGGTTACGGCTACGAGCAGTACTTC
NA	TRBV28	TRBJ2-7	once	CASSRGTSYEQYF	TGTGCCAGCAGTCGTGGTACATCCTACGAGCAGTACTTC
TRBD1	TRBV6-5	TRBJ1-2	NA	CASSIRTGGNYGYTF	TGTGCCAGCAGCATAAGGACAGGGGGAAACTATGGCTACACCTTC
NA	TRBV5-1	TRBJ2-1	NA	CASSFQTGSNEQFF	TGCGCCAGCAGCTTTCAAACAGGTTCCAATGAGCAGTTCTTC